This T cell receptor beta chain was sequenced during a study of a mutant IDH1 vaccine in newly diagnosed glioma. In the study overall: Of the patients given treatment, approximately 60% were male and 37.5% were female, and a mean age of around 41 years was recorded. Most patients had received both radiotherapy and temozolomide, the prior options being radiotherapy, temozolomide, or both.

Specified time point: week 11, during vaccination. Doses comprised 300 ug of mutant IDH1 20-mer peptide each, plus topical imiquimod. Details on this clone: Its antigen is unidentified.

CDR1 and CDR2 from the germline V gene are MDHEN and SYDVKM. The CDR3 length is 15 residues. V lost 0 bases to trimming and J lost 7 bases; unmatched junction nucleotides: 4. Libraries were prepared by immunoSEQ multiplex PCR; TCRdb keeps only in-frame clonotypes and omits some of them. The repertoire holds roughly 120,000 clones, with about 80% as singletons. The chain joins TRBV28 to TRBJ1-5, with 9 bases identical to TRBD1. This specimen was PBMCs, taken from a glioma patient whose treatment included an IDH1 peptide vaccine. The TCR originated in a man aged 40-55 years with glioma. Here the CDR3 reads CASSLWGQGGQPQHF. The CDR3 nucleotides are TGTGCCAGCAGTTTATGGGGACAGGGAGGACAGCCCCAGCATTTT.